Listed below are T cell receptor beta chains from one sample, sequenced in a study of T-cell reconstitution after alpha-beta-depleted transplantation in children. TCRdb itself ran the PCR reads through MiXCR, one entry per CDR3 protein. The data hold some 300,000 distinct CDR3 sequences, with around 10% observed a single time. Source: PBMCs, taken before TCRalphabeta/CD19-depleted stem cell transplant. These receptors were collected from a boy less than two years old with acute myeloid leukemia, due to receive a stem cell transplant. CDR3s include the opening cysteine and the closing phenylalanine or tryptophan. A D gene is named only where the DNA matches it firmly. Expanded clones get a size class; other rows say once, few or many, or leave the size out.

V: TRBV12-3/TRBV12-4
D: NA
J: TRBJ2-5
size: NA
CDR3: CASSSFSQETQYF
DNA: TGTGCCAGCAGTTCTTTCTCCCAAGAGACCCAGTACTTC

V: TRBV7-9
D: NA
J: TRBJ2-5
size: NA
CDR3: CASSIGAMAGAETQYF
DNA: TGTGCCAGCAGCATAGGAGCCATGGCGGGGGCAGAGACCCAGTACTTC

V: TRBV10-3
D: NA
J: TRBJ2-2
size: few
CDR3: CAISVGGRNTGELFF
DNA: TGTGCCATCAGTGTTGGAGGTCGGAACACCGGGGAGCTGTTTTTT

V: TRBV3-1
D: TRBD2
J: TRBJ2-7
size: many
CDR3: CASSQDPGRGLEQYF
DNA: TGTGCCAGCAGCCAAGATCCCGGGAGGGGTCTCGAGCAGTACTTC

V: TRBV20-1
D: NA
J: TRBJ2-7
size: many
CDR3: CSAGTGRYEQYF
DNA: TGCAGTGCGGGGACCGGCCGGTACGAGCAGTACTTC

V: TRBV20-1
D: TRBD2
J: TRBJ2-3
size: once
CDR3: CCARDGASGRRDTQYF
DNA: TGCTGTGCTAGAGATGGGGCTAGCGGGAGGAGGGATACGCAGTATTTT

V: TRBV5-1
D: TRBD2
J: TRBJ2-2
size: many
CDR3: CASSPGLAGAIGGELFF
DNA: TGCGCCAGCAGCCCGGGACTAGCGGGAGCTATTGGCGGGGAGCTGTTTTTT

V: TRBV10-3
D: NA
J: TRBJ2-2
size: many
CDR3: CAISDGNTGELFF
DNA: TGTGCCATCAGCGATGGCAACACCGGGGAGCTGTTTTTT

V: TRBV5-1
D: TRBD1
J: TRBJ1-1
size: few
CDR3: CASSTDRDRGLNTEAFF
DNA: TGCGCCAGCAGCACGGACCGGGACAGGGGGCTTAACACTGAAGCTTTCTTT

V: TRBV4-2
D: NA
J: TRBJ2-1
size: many
CDR3: CASSQAFDEQFF
DNA: TGTGCCAGCAGCCAAGCCTTCGATGAGCAGTTCTTC

V: TRBV12-3/TRBV12-4
D: TRBD2
J: TRBJ2-3
size: NA
CDR3: CASSETSQSTDTQYF
DNA: TGTGCCAGCAGTGAGACTAGCCAGAGCACAGATACGCAGTATTTT

V: TRBV29-1
D: NA
J: TRBJ2-1
size: many
CDR3: CSVEPPLQAYNEQFF
DNA: TGCAGCGTTGAACCCCCCCTTCAAGCTTACAATGAGCAGTTCTTC

V: TRBV7-9
D: NA
J: TRBJ1-6
size: many
CDR3: CASSQNRVGSPLHF
DNA: TGTGCCAGCAGCCAAAACAGGGTGGGATCACCCCTCCACTTT

V: TRBV7-3
D: NA
J: TRBJ2-1
size: NA
CDR3: CASSLTGRGLKWSNEQFF
DNA: TGTGCCAGCAGCTTAACGGGTAGAGGCTTGAAGTGGTCTAATGAGCAGTTCTTC

V: TRBV19
D: NA
J: TRBJ2-7
size: few
CDR3: CASSTPGGGLSYEQYF
DNA: TGTGCCAGTAGTACCCCGGGCGGAGGGCTCTCCTACGAGCAGTACTTC

V: TRBV5-1
D: TRBD1
J: TRBJ2-4
size: many
CDR3: CASSWTGQGDIQYF
DNA: TGCGCCAGCAGCTGGACCGGACAGGGAGACATTCAGTACTTC

V: TRBV7-9
D: NA
J: TRBJ1-1
size: many
CDR3: CASSFTQKSTEAFF
DNA: TGTGCCAGCAGCTTTACTCAGAAGAGCACTGAAGCTTTCTTT

V: TRBV5-6
D: NA
J: TRBJ2-3
size: NA
CDR3: CASSLPGARDTQYF
DNA: TGTGCCAGCAGCTTACCGGGGGCTCGAGATACGCAGTATTTT

V: TRBV7-2
D: TRBD2
J: TRBJ2-3
size: many
CDR3: CASSFLGRAGADTQYF
DNA: TGTGCCAGCAGCTTCTTGGGGCGAGCGGGAGCAGATACGCAGTATTTT

V: TRBV29-1
D: NA
J: TRBJ2-7
size: many
CDR3: CSVAGSQGSYEQYF
DNA: TGCAGCGTTGCCGGGTCACAAGGGTCCTACGAGCAGTACTTC

V: TRBV25-1
D: TRBD1
J: TRBJ2-7
size: few
CDR3: CASSEYFLDRGLNEQYF
DNA: TGTGCCAGCAGTGAATACTTTTTGGACAGGGGGCTGAACGAGCAGTACTTC

V: TRBV29-1
D: TRBD1
J: TRBJ2-2
size: many
CDR3: CSVEDYRGPGELFF
DNA: TGCAGCGTTGAAGATTACAGGGGGCCCGGGGAGCTGTTTTTT

V: TRBV29-1
D: TRBD1
J: TRBJ2-5
size: many
CDR3: CSVTLPGQQETQYF
DNA: TGCAGCGTTACCCTCCCGGGACAGCAAGAGACCCAGTACTTC

V: TRBV7-2
D: NA
J: TRBJ2-7
size: NA
CDR3: CASSLSGPRIYEQYF
DNA: TGTGCCAGCAGCTTAAGCGGGCCGAGGATCTACGAGCAGTACTTC

V: TRBV20-1
D: NA
J: TRBJ2-3
size: NA
CDR3: CSARGGVGTDTQYF
DNA: TGCAGTGCTAGAGGGGGAGTCGGCACAGATACGCAGTATTTT

V: TRBV28
D: NA
J: TRBJ2-3
size: many
CDR3: CASRVGGRTDTQYF
DNA: TGTGCCAGCAGGGTGGGGGGGCGAACAGATACGCAGTATTTT

V: TRBV12-3/TRBV12-4
D: NA
J: TRBJ1-5
size: many
CDR3: CASSSNSRNQPQHF
DNA: TGTGCCAGCAGTTCGAACAGTCGCAATCAGCCCCAGCATTTT

V: TRBV4-1
D: TRBD2
J: TRBJ2-1
size: few
CDR3: CASSQSPWGLAGAPLLDEQFF
DNA: TGCGCCAGCAGCCAATCTCCGTGGGGACTAGCGGGTGCACCGCTTCTGGATGAGCAGTTCTTC

V: TRBV5-6
D: TRBD1
J: TRBJ2-7
size: many
CDR3: CASSSGTGQYEQYF
DNA: TGTGCCAGCAGCTCCGGGACAGGGCAATACGAGCAGTACTTC

V: TRBV7-9
D: TRBD1
J: TRBJ1-1
size: NA
CDR3: CASSISTGGDTEAFF
DNA: TGTGCCAGCAGCATCTCGACAGGGGGAGACACTGAAGCTTTCTTT

V: TRBV23-1
D: NA
J: TRBJ2-1
size: NA
CDR3: CASSQLGRAFNEQFF
DNA: TGCGCCAGCAGTCAATTGGGCAGGGCGTTCAATGAGCAGTTCTTC

V: TRBV7-2
D: NA
J: TRBJ2-3
size: many
CDR3: CASSLLEGPGTDTQYF
DNA: TGTGCCAGCAGCTTATTAGAAGGGCCAGGCACAGATACGCAGTATTTT

V: TRBV10-2
D: TRBD2
J: TRBJ2-3
size: many
CDR3: CASSPASTTSGITDTQYF
DNA: TGCGCCAGCAGCCCAGCCTCAACGACTAGCGGGATCACAGATACGCAGTATTTT

V: TRBV6-4
D: TRBD2
J: TRBJ2-3
size: NA
CDR3: CASSDSAGWPDTQYF
DNA: TGTGCCAGCAGTGACTCAGCGGGGTGGCCAGATACGCAGTATTTT

V: TRBV5-8
D: NA
J: TRBJ2-1
size: NA
CDR3: CASSSLPSVSYNEQFF
DNA: TGTGCCAGCAGCTCGCTCCCTAGCGTGTCCTACAATGAGCAGTTCTTC

V: TRBV12-3/TRBV12-4
D: TRBD1
J: TRBJ2-5
size: many
CDR3: CASSSSVTGERETQYF
DNA: TGTGCCAGCAGTTCATCCGTGACAGGGGAAAGAGAGACCCAGTACTTC

V: TRBV4-2
D: NA
J: TRBJ1-5
size: NA
CDR3: CASSRGGGNQPQHF
DNA: TGTGCCAGCAGCCGTGGAGGGGGCAATCAGCCCCAGCATTTT

V: TRBV28
D: NA
J: TRBJ1-3
size: many
CDR3: CASSLRGAGGNTIYF
DNA: TGTGCCAGCAGTTTGAGGGGCGCGGGTGGAAACACCATATATTTT

V: TRBV5-6
D: NA
J: TRBJ2-1
size: many
CDR3: CASSLAAGYNEQFF
DNA: TGTGCCAGCAGCTTGGCTGCAGGGTACAATGAGCAGTTCTTC

V: TRBV7-2
D: TRBD2
J: TRBJ2-5
size: many
CDR3: CASILALAGGTETQYF
DNA: TGTGCCAGCATTCTCGCATTAGCGGGGGGCACGGAGACCCAGTACTTC

V: TRBV6-5
D: NA
J: TRBJ1-5
size: many
CDR3: CASSYRADRTQHF
DNA: TGTGCCAGCAGTTACCGGGCCGATCGAACCCAGCATTTT

V: TRBV20-1
D: NA
J: TRBJ2-2
size: many
CDR3: CSATPWTESNTGELFF
DNA: TGCAGTGCTACCCCCTGGACAGAGTCGAACACCGGGGAGCTGTTTTTT

V: TRBV18
D: NA
J: TRBJ1-4
size: many
CDR3: CASSPGGEKLFF
DNA: TGTGCCAGCAGCCCCGGAGGGGAAAAACTGTTTTTT

V: TRBV18
D: NA
J: TRBJ1-5
size: many
CDR3: CASSPGDQPQHF
DNA: TGTGCCAGCTCACCTGGTGATCAGCCCCAGCATTTT

V: TRBV7-9
D: NA
J: TRBJ2-5
size: many
CDR3: CASRGGETQYF
DNA: TGTGCCAGCAGAGGGGGAGAGACCCAGTACTTC

V: TRBV28
D: TRBD1
J: TRBJ2-7
size: many
CDR3: CASSLYGPDRVIRPYEQYF
DNA: TGTGCCAGCAGTTTATACGGTCCGGACAGGGTCATCCGCCCCTACGAGCAGTACTTC

V: TRBV13
D: TRBD2
J: TRBJ2-7
size: once
CDR3: CASSIWGGGSYEQYF
DNA: TGTGCCAGCAGCATTTGGGGGGGGGGCTCCTACGAGCAGTACTTC

V: TRBV5-1
D: NA
J: TRBJ2-1
size: many
CDR3: CASSDNNEQFF
DNA: TGCGCCAGCAGCGACAACAATGAGCAGTTCTTC

V: TRBV12-3/TRBV12-4
D: NA
J: TRBJ2-6
size: NA
CDR3: CASSLRRGGTGANVLTF
DNA: TGTGCCAGCAGTTTACGGCGGGGCGGGACTGGGGCCAACGTCCTGACTTTC

V: TRBV12-3/TRBV12-4
D: NA
J: TRBJ1-1
size: NA
CDR3: CASRTPANTEAFF
DNA: TGTGCCAGCAGGACCCCCGCGAACACTGAAGCTTTCTTT

V: TRBV28
D: TRBD2
J: TRBJ2-3
size: many
CDR3: CASSFRGRITDTQYF
DNA: TGTGCCAGCAGTTTTCGCGGGAGAATCACAGATACGCAGTATTTT

V: TRBV2
D: TRBD1
J: TRBJ2-3
size: few
CDR3: CASSVEGGPDTQYF
DNA: TGTGCCAGCAGCGTGGAAGGGGGCCCAGATACGCAGTATTTT

V: TRBV19
D: NA
J: TRBJ2-7
size: NA
CDR3: CASSVGTSTSYEQYF
DNA: TGTGCCAGTAGTGTTGGGACTTCTACCTCCTACGAGCAGTACTTC

V: TRBV29-1
D: NA
J: TRBJ2-3
size: few
CDR3: CSHWTSFTDTQYF
DNA: TGCAGCCATTGGACTTCTTTCACAGATACGCAGTATTTT

V: TRBV7-9
D: NA
J: TRBJ2-3
size: few
CDR3: CASSRTNHTQYF
DNA: TGTGCCAGCAGCCGGACTAACCATACGCAGTATTTT